This T cell receptor (beta chain) appears in the sequencing data of a study of control samples from healthy donors and cancer patients. Repertoires were generated with immunoSEQ multiplex PCR, while TCRdb's copy carries only in-frame clones and drops some. The sample records approximately 89,000 clones, under 90% being singletons. The germline V and J ends were trimmed by 0 bases and 7 bases, with 13 bases remaining between them. Germline loops: CDR1 SGHKS, CDR2 YYEKEE (reference sequence). The CDR3 runs 15 residues. The sample consisted of blood. The V call is TRBV5-5, the J call TRBJ1-4; D may be TRBD1 (5 bases). This sequence originates from a woman aged 40 to 55 in good health. In DNA, the CDR3 is TGTGCCAGCAGCTTGGAGTGGACAACCGCTGAAAAACTGTTTTTT. It translates to CASSLEWTTAEKLFF.